This T cell receptor beta chain was captured by sequencing in a study of OX40 agonist ivuxolimab in advanced cancers. At the level of the study: The dose-escalation cohort was approximately 85% male, with a mean age of 60 years, ranging about 20 to 85.

The length of the CDR3 is 16 residues. Germline loops: CDR1 LGHNA, CDR2 YNFKEQ. The J segment lost 3 bases and the V segment lost 0 bases, leaving 2 bases of the junction unmatched. The repertoire was sequenced with immunoSEQ multiplex PCR; TCRdb's copy has only in-frame clones and lacks some. The sample yields approximately 25,000 clones, about 85% seen once. This specimen consisted of CD4+ or CD8+ T cells sorted from blood, obtained in a trial of the OX40 agonist ivuxolimab. The rearrangement joins TRBV4-2 to TRBJ2-1; 10 bases match TRBD2. The origin of this receptor is an adult with an advanced solid tumor such as melanoma, head and neck, liver or kidney cancer. The CDR3 reads CASSQDTSGDYNEQFF. The CDR3 DNA reads as TGTGCCAGCAGCCAAGATACTAGCGGGGACTACAATGAGCAGTTCTTC.